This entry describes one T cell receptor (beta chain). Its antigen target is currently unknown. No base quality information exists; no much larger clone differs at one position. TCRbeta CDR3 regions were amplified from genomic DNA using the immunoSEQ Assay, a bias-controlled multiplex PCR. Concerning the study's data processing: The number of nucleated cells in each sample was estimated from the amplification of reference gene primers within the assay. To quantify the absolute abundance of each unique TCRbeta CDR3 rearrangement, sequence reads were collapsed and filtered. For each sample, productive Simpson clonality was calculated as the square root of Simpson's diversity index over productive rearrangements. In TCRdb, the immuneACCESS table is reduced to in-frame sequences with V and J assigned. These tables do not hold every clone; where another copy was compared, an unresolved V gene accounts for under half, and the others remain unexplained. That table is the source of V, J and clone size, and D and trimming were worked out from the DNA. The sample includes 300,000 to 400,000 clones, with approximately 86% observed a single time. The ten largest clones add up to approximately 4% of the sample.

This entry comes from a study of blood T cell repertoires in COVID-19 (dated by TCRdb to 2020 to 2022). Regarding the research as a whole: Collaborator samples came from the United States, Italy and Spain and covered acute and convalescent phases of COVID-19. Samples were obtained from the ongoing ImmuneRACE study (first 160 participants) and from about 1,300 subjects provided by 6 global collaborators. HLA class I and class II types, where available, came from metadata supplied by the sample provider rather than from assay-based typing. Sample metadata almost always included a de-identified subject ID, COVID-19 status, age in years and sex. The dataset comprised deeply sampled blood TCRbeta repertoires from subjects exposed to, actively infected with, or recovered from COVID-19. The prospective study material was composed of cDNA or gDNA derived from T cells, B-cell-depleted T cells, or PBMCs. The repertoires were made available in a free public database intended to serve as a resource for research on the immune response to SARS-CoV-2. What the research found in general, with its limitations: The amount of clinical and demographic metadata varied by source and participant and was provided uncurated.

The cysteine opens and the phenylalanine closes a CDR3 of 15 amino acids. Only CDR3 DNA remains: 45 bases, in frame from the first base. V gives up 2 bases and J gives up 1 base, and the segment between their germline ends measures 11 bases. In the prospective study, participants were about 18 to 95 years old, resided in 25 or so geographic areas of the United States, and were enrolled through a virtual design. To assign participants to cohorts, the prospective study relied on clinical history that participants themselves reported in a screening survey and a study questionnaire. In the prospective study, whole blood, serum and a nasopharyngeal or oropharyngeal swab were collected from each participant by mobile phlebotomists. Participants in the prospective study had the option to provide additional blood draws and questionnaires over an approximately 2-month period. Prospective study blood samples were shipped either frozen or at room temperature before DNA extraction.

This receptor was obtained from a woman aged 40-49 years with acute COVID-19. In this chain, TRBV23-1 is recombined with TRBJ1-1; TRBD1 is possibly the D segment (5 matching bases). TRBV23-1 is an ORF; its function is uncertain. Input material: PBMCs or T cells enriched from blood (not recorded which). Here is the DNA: TGCGCCAGCAGTCAACCAGATACAGGGAACACTGAAGCTTTCTTT. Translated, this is CASSQPDTGNTEAFF.